One sample yielded the 6 T cell receptor beta chains listed below, sequenced in a study of T cell responses to AZD1222 COVID-19 vaccine. Produced via immunoSEQ multiplex PCR; TCRdb's table is partial and in-frame only. The sample has 150,000 to 180,000 clones; about 87% are singletons. The sample here was peripheral blood, taken on day 0 of AZD1222 vaccination. The receptors derive from an adult in good health.

This clone was picked up a small number of times. This chain uses TRBV7-9 with TRBJ2-2; a possible D gene is TRBD1 (5 bases). The CDR3 extends over 15 amino acids. V lost 1 base to trimming and J lost 7 bases, with 13 bases between them. Germline values: CDR1 SEHNR, CDR2 FQNEAQ (reference sequence). This CDR3 reads CASSLEGFRGGELFF. The CDR3 region has the DNA TGTGCCAGCAGCTTAGAGGGGTTCCGAGGCGGGGAGCTGTTTTTT.

V is TRBV12-3 or TRBV12-4 and J is TRBJ1-5; TRBD1 agrees at 7 bases. This CDR3 has 13 residues. J was trimmed by 6 bases and V by 6 bases; bases with no gene match: 5. CDR3 protein: CASRKGASQPQHF. The CDR3 DNA sequence: TGTGCCAGCAGGAAGGGGGCCAGTCAGCCCCAGCATTTT.

V gene TRBV5-1 combines with J gene TRBJ2-1; TRBD2 agrees at 9 bases. CDR3 length equals 15 residues. V shed 4 bases and J 7 bases; nucleotides not matched to a gene: 9. Germline V CDR1 and CDR2: SGHRS, YFSETQ. CDR3 nucleotides: TGCGCCAGCAGCCACGGTAGCGGGGGATCGAATGAGCAGTTCTTC. Residues: CASSHGSGGSNEQFF.

The chain couples TRBV6-1 to TRBJ2-5; D is possibly TRBD2 (6 bases). Trimming took 2 bases from V and 3 from J, leaving 13 bases between them. The CDR3 length is 15 residues. Germline V CDR1 and CDR2: MNHNS, SASEGT. DNA for the CDR3: TGTGCCAGCAGTGAATCGCGGGGCAGGGAAGAGACCCAGTACTTC. It specifies CASSESRGREETQYF.

This chain uses TRBV6-5 with TRBJ1-2, with TRBD1 matching over 7 bases. V was pared by 4 bases and J by 2 bases, with 1 base of the junction left unmatched. Germline V gene sequence: CDR1 MNHEY, CDR2 SVGAGI. This CDR3 comprises 13 residues. The CDR3 here is CASSLGQNYGYTF. The CDR3 DNA reads as TGTGCCAGCAGTTTGGGACAGAACTATGGCTACACCTTC.

In its sample, this clone was seen once. The sample holds other DNA sequences that translate to the same CDR3. The gene calls are TRBV7-2 and TRBJ2-5; tentatively, D is TRBD2 (5 bases). The CDR3 loop spans 14 amino acids. Germline lookup yields CDR1 SGHTA and CDR2 FQGNSA. Between the trimmed V and J ends, which lost 1 base and 5 bases, there was a span of 11 bases. The CDR3 nucleotides are TGTGCCAGCAGCTTAGGAGGGCCTCAGGAGACCCAGTACTTC. Translating gives CASSLGGPQETQYF.